Listed below are T cell receptor beta chains from one sample, sequenced in a study of T cells in narcolepsy. Produced via immunoSEQ multiplex PCR; TCRdb's table is partial and in-frame only. The sample shows about 30,000 clones, around four fifths of them seen only once. The sequenced sample was CD45RA- memory CD4+ T cells from PBMCs. These receptors originate from a human donor with narcolepsy. Each CDR3 is given with its conserved first and last residue. Fields, in order: J gene, V gene, D gene, clone size, CDR3 DNA, CDR3 protein. A D gene is named only where the DNA matches it firmly. The size entry is marked missing in some rows and otherwise reads once, few, many or a size class.

J: TRBJ1-6; V: TRBV4-2; D: NA; size: NA; DNA: TGTGCCAGCAGCCAAGAACCGGCTTCGGCACATTCACCCCTCCACTTT; CDR3: CASSQEPASAHSPLHF
J: TRBJ1-2; V: TRBV6-1; D: NA; size: NA; DNA: TGTGCCAGCAGTGAATCGTTTTCGGGACTGGGGTATGGCTACACCTTC; CDR3: CASSESFSGLGYGYTF
J: TRBJ1-2; V: TRBV19; D: NA; size: NA; DNA: TGTGCCAGTAGTTCGGACAGCCAGCTCGGCTATGGCTACACCTTC; CDR3: CASSSDSQLGYGYTF
J: TRBJ2-2; V: TRBV5-5; D: NA; size: once; DNA: TGTGCCAGCAGCTTGATGGGTTTCTCGTTCACCAACACCGGGGAGCTGTTTTTT; CDR3: CASSLMGFSFTNTGELFF
J: TRBJ2-3; V: TRBV6-1; D: NA; size: NA; DNA: TGTGCCAGCAGTGAGGGTAGGGCGGCAGATACGCAGTATTTT; CDR3: CASSEGRAADTQYF
J: TRBJ1-4; V: TRBV4-3; D: NA; size: few; DNA: TGCGCCAGCAGCCAAGTTTCCGAAAAACTGTTTTTT; CDR3: CASSQVSEKLFF
J: TRBJ1-2; V: TRBV7-9; D: NA; size: NA; DNA: TGTGCCAGCAGCTCTGCGACAGGCTATGGCTACACCTTC; CDR3: CASSSATGYGYTF
J: TRBJ2-5; V: TRBV19; D: TRBD1; size: NA; DNA: TGTGCCAGTAGTACAGACAGGGGGAGGGAGACCCAGTACTTC; CDR3: CASSTDRGRETQYF
J: TRBJ1-1; V: TRBV11-3; D: NA; size: once; DNA: TGTGCCAGCAGTATTGGACACGCGAACACTGAAGCTTTCTTT; CDR3: CASSIGHANTEAFF
J: TRBJ2-1; V: TRBV4-2; D: TRBD2; size: NA; DNA: TGTGCCAGCAGCCAAGCTAGCGGGGGCCGCAATGAGCAGTTCTTC; CDR3: CASSQASGGRNEQFF
J: TRBJ2-7; V: TRBV6-5; D: TRBD2; size: NA; DNA: TGTGCCAGCAGTATGGGGCGGGGGGAGGACTACGAGCAGTACTTC; CDR3: CASSMGRGEDYEQYF
J: TRBJ1-1; V: TRBV7-3; D: NA; size: NA; DNA: TGTGCCAGCAGCGGGGGAGGTCCGAACACTGAAGCTTTCTTT; CDR3: CASSGGGPNTEAFF
J: TRBJ1-6; V: TRBV5-8; D: NA; size: NA; DNA: TGTGCCAGCAACCTGTGGAAAGGCCCGGGCGGTAAAAATAATTCACCCCTCCACTTT; CDR3: CASNLWKGPGGKNNSPLHF
J: TRBJ2-1; V: TRBV7-9; D: TRBD1; size: NA; DNA: TGTGCCAGCAGCTTTCAGGACAGGGTCGGGGGTGAGCAGTTCTTC; CDR3: CASSFQDRVGGEQFF
J: TRBJ1-1; V: TRBV29-1; D: TRBD1; size: NA; DNA: TGCAGCGTTATGGACAGGGGGATCAGGAACACTGAAGCTTTCTTT; CDR3: CSVMDRGIRNTEAFF
J: TRBJ1-5; V: TRBV5-1; D: TRBD1; size: NA; DNA: TGCGCCAGCAGCGCCGGGACAGACCGCAATCAGCCCCAGCATTTT; CDR3: CASSAGTDRNQPQHF
J: TRBJ2-3; V: TRBV2; D: NA; size: NA; DNA: TGTGCCAGCAGTGAAGGCCTAGCCGCAGATACGCAGTATTTT; CDR3: CASSEGLAADTQYF
J: TRBJ1-5; V: TRBV19; D: NA; size: NA; DNA: TGTGCCAGTAGTAGGACAAGGGATAGCAATCAGCCCCAGCATTTT; CDR3: CASSRTRDSNQPQHF
J: TRBJ2-3; V: TRBV7-3; D: TRBD1; size: NA; DNA: TGTGCCAGCTGCAGACAGGGGGCAGATACGCAGTATTTT; CDR3: CASCRQGADTQYF
J: TRBJ2-3; V: TRBV5-1; D: NA; size: NA; DNA: TGCGCCAGCAGCTTGGGGTTGGGGGCCGTCACAGATACGCAGTATTTT; CDR3: CASSLGLGAVTDTQYF
J: TRBJ1-5; V: TRBV19; D: TRBD1; size: few; DNA: TGTGCCAGCCGAACTGACAGGGGCCCTGGTCAGCCCCAGCATTTT; CDR3: CASRTDRGPGQPQHF